The 3 T cell receptor beta chains in this list originate from one sample, sequenced in a study of T-cell reconstitution after alpha-beta-depleted transplantation in children. The authors prepared the TCRbeta library with unique molecular identifiers. TCRdb processed the PCR reads anew with MiXCR; each CDR3 protein has one entry. The sample has over 150,000 distinct CDR3 sequences; just over 14% are singletons. Sequencing used PBMCs from the stem cell graft donor, obtained from the stem cell graft. These receptor sequences come from a human donor who donated a stem cell graft to a child with acute lymphoblastic leukemia.

This chain joins TRBV20-1 and TRBJ2-1; a weak D match, TRBD2 (5 bases). The CDR3 is 15 amino acids. The V gene lost 0 bases and the J gene lost 8 bases, with 17 bases spanning the gap. The germline gives CDR1 DFQATT, CDR2 SNEGSKA (reference sequence). CDR3 amino acids: CSARDPWERVHEQFF. The CDR3 coding sequence is TGCAGTGCTAGAGATCCGTGGGAGAGGGTACATGAGCAGTTCTTC.

This clonotype was picked up many times. This chain connects TRBV5-1 to TRBJ1-5; possibly TRBD1 for D (5 bases). V was shortened by 4 bases and J by 5 bases, with 16 bases between the two germline ends. The CDR3 extends over 15 amino acids. The germline V gene has CDR1 SGHRS and CDR2 YFSETQ. CDR3 sequence: CASSAGLQEDQPQHF. For the CDR3, the DNA is TGCGCCAGCAGCGCCGGCTTACAGGAAGATCAGCCCCAGCATTTT. The full variable domain, with the rest looked up from reference TRBV5-1 and TRBJ1-5, is KAGVTQTPRYLIKTRGQQVTLSCSPISGHRSVSWYQQTPGQGLQFLFEYFSETQRNKGNFPGRFSGRQFSNSRSEMNVSTLELGDSALYLCASSAGLQEDQPQHFGDGTRLSIL.

This clonotype was recorded at least ten times. V and J are TRBV12-3 or TRBV12-4 and TRBJ2-7; 7 bases agree with TRBD2. The CDR3 consists of 15 residues. V lost 5 bases, J lost 7 bases, and 14 bases stayed unmatched. The CDR3 spells CASSISTGGPGEQYF. CDR3 in DNA: TGTGCCAGCAGTATTTCTACGGGAGGCCCAGGGGAGCAGTACTTC.